Listed here is a single T cell receptor (beta chain). Its antigen is not identified. The sample comes from a study of cytomegalovirus exposure and HLA in healthy donors. Study information: The same platform was used for the 95 to 150 validation repertoires and the roughly 730 first-cohort repertoires, a later analysis reported. The study, taken as a whole, reports: Many donors carried some public TCRs, although rarity characterized most TCR sequences. In the 120 validation repertoires, about 94% of cluster scores exceeded 0, per a later analysis.

Among the 100 to 150 subjects of the validation cohort, separate from the roughly 650-subject first cohort, were the donors. Method: immunoSEQ multiplex PCR; TCRdb's copy keeps in-frame clones and lacks some. This sample has approximately 150,000 clones, with about 90% found just once. The CDR3 has 18 residues. The V gene's germline CDR1 is SGHTA and CDR2 FQGNSA. The V gene end was trimmed by 3 bases and the J gene end by 1 base; junction bases not matched to a gene: 4. Sequencing input: PBMCs. V is TRBV7-2 and J is TRBJ2-3; TRBD2 matches 16 bases. The sequence derives from a woman aged 18-29 years in good health and CMV-seropositive. The CDR3 coding sequence is TGTGCCAGCAGCTTGGGACTAGCGGGAGGGCGCGGCACAGATACGCAGTATTTT. It specifies CASSLGLAGGRGTDTQYF.